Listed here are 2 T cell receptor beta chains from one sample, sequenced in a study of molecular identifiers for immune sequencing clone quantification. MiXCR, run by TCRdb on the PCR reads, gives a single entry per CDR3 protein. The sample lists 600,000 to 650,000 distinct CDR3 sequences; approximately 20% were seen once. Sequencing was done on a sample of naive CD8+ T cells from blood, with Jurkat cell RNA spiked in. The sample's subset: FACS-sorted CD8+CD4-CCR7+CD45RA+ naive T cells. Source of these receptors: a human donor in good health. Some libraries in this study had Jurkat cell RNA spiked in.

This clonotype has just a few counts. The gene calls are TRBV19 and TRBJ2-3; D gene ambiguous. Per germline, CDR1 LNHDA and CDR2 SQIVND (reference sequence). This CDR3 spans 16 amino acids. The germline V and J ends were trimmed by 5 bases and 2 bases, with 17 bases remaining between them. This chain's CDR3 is CASSVGERPNTDTQYF. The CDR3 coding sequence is TGTGCCAGTAGTGTTGGTGAAAGACCCAACACAGATACGCAGTATTTT.

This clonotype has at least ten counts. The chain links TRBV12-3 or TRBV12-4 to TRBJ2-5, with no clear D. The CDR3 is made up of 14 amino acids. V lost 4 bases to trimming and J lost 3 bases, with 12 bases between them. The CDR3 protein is CASSSMPGKETQYF. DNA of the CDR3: TGTGCCAGCAGTTCAATGCCAGGCAAAGAGACCCAGTACTTC.